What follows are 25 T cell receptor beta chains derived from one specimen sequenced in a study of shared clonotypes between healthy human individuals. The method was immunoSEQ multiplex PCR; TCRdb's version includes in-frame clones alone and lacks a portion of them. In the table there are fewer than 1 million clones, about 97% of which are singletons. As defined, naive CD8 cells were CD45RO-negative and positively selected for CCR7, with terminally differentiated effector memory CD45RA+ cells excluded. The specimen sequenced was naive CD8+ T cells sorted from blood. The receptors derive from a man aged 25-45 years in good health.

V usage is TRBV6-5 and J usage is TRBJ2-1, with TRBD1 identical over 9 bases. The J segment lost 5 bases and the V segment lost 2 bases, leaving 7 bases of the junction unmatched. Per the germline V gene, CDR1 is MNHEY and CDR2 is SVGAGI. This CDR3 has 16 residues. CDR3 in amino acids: CASSYLYRGRNNEQFF. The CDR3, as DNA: TGTGCCAGCAGTTACCTCTACAGGGGGCGCAACAATGAGCAGTTCTTC.

This CDR3 reads CASSLHRQGFYEKLFF. The CDR3 coding sequence is TGTGCCAGCAGCCTTCACCGACAGGGATTTTATGAAAAACTGTTTTTT. V and J are TRBV14 and TRBJ1-4, with 7 bases lining up with TRBD1. This CDR3 has 16 amino acids. Germline V gives CDR1 SGHDN, CDR2 FVKESK. V lost 4 bases and J lost 6; bases outside the gene matches: 11.

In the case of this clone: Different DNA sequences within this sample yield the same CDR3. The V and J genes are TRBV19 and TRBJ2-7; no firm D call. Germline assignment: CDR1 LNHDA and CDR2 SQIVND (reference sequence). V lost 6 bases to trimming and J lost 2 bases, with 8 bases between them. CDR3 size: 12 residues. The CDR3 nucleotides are TGTGCCAGTAGCGATGGGACCTACGAGCAGTACTTC. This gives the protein CASSDGTYEQYF.

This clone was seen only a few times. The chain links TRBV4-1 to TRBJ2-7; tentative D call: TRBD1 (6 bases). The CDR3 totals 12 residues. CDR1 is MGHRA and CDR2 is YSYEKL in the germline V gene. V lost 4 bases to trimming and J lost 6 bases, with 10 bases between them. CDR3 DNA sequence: TGCGCCAGCAGCCCAGGCAGGGGCGAGCAGTACTTC. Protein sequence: CASSPGRGEQYF.

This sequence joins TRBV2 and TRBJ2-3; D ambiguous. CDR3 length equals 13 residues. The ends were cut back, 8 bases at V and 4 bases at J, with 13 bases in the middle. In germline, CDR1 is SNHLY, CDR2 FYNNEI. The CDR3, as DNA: TGTGCCAGCTCACCCGAAGGTCCAGATACGCAGTATTTT. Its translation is CASSPEGPDTQYF.

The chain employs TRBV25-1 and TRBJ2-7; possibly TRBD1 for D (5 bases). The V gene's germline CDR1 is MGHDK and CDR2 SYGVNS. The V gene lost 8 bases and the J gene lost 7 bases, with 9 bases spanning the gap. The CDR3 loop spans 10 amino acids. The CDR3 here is CASGAVEQYF. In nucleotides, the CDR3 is TGTGCCAGCGGGGCAGTGGAGCAGTACTTC.

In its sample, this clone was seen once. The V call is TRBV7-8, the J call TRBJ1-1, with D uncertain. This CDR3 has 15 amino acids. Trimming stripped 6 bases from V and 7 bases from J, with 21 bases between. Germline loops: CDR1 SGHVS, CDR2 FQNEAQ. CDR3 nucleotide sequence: TGTGCCAGCAGTTCCTTTTCAGGCCTGGGTGGTGAAGCTTTCTTT. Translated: CASSSFSGLGGEAFF.

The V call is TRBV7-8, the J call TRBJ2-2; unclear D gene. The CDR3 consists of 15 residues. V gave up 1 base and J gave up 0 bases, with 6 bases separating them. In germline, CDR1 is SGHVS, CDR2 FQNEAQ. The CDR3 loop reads CASSLVRPNTGELFF. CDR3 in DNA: TGTGCCAGCAGCTTAGTCAGGCCGAACACCGGGGAGCTGTTTTTT.

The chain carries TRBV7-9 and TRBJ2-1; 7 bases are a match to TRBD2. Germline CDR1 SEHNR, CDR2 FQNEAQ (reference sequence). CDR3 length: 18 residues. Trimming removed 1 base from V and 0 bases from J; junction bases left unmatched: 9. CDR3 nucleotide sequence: TGTGCCAGCAGCTTAGTTGGCCGGGAGGAGAGCTCCTACAATGAGCAGTTCTTC. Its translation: CASSLVGREESSYNEQFF.

Written as DNA, the CDR3 is TGTGCCAGCAGCTTAAGGGGACTAGCGGGAGATAGGGCGGATACGCAGTATTTT. The encoded protein is CASSLRGLAGDRADTQYF. This chain joins TRBV13 and TRBJ2-3; 14 bases map to TRBD2. The CDR3 is made up of 18 amino acids. CDR1 PRHDT and CDR2 FYEKMQ come from the germline V gene (reference sequence). V trimming: 2 bases; J trimming: 6 bases; junction bases outside the gene matches: 10.

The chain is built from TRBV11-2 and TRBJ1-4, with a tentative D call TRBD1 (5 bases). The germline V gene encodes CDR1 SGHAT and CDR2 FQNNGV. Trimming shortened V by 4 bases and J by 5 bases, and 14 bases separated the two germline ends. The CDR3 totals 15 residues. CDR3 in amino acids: CASSSAGAGNEKLFF. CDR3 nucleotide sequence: TGTGCCAGCAGCTCGGCTGGGGCGGGCAATGAAAAACTGTTTTTT.

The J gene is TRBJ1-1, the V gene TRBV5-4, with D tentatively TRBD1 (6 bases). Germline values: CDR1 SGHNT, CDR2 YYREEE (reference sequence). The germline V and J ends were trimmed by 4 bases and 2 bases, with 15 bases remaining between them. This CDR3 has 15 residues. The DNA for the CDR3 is TGTGCCAGCAGCCCGAAGCAGGGGCTCAACACTGAAGCTTTCTTT. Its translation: CASSPKQGLNTEAFF.

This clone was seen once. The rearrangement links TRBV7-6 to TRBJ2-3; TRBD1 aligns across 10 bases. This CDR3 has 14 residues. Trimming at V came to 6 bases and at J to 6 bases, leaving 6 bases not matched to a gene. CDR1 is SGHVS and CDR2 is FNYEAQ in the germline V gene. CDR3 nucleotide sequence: TGTGCCAGCAGTACCGGGACAGGGGCGGATACGCAGTATTTT. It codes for CASSTGTGADTQYF.

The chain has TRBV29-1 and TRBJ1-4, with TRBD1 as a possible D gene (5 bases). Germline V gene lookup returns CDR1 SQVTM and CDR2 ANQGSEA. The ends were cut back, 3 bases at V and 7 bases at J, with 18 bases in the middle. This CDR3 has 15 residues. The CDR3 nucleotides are TGCAGCGTTGACCGAGGTCAGGGAGGGATTGAAAAACTGTTTTTT. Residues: CSVDRGQGGIEKLFF. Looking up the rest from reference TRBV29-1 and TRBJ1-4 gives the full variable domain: SAVISQKPSRDICQRGTSLTIQCQVDSQVTMMFWYRQQPGQSLTLIATANQGSEATYESGFVIDKFPISRPNLTFSTLTVSNMSPEDSSIYLCSVDRGQGGIEKLFFGSGTQLSVL.

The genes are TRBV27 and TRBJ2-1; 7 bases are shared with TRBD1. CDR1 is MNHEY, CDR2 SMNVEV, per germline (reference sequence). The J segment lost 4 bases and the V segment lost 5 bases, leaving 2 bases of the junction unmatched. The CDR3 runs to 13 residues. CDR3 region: CASSVRGYNEQFF. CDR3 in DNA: TGTGCCAGCAGTGTCAGGGGGTACAATGAGCAGTTCTTC.

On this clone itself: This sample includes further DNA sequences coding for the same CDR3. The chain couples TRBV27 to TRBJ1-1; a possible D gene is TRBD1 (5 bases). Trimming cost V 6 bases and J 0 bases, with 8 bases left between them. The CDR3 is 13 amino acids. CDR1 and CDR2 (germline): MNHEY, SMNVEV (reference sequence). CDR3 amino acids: CASRTGMNTEAFF. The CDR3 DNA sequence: TGTGCCAGCAGAACAGGAATGAACACTGAAGCTTTCTTT.

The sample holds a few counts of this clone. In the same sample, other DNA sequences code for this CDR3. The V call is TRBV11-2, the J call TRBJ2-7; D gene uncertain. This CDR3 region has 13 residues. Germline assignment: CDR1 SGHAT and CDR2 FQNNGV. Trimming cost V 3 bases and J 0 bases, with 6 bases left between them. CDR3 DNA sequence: TGTGCCAGCAGCTTGGAGAGCTCCTACGAGCAGTACTTC. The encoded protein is CASSLESSYEQYF.

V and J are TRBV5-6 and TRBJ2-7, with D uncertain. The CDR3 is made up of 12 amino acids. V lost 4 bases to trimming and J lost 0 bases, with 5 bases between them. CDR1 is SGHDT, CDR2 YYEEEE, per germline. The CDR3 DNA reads TGTGCCAGCAGCGAAAGCTCCTACGAGCAGTACTTC. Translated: CASSESSYEQYF.

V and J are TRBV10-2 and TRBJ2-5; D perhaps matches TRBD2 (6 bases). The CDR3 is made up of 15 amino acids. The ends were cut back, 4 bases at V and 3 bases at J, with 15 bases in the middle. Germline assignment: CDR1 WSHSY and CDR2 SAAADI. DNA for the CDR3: TGCGCCAGCAGTGTTATAGCGGAGTTTAAAGAGACCCAGTACTTC. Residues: CASSVIAEFKETQYF.

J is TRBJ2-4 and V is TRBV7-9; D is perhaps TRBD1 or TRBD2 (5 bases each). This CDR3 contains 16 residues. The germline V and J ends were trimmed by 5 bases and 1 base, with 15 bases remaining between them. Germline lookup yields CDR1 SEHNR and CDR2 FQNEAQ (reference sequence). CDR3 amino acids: CASSNPGPSAKNIQYF. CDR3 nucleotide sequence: TGTGCCAGCAGCAACCCGGGACCGTCTGCCAAAAACATTCAGTACTTC.

CDR3 sequence reads: CASSTQQGLTAYEQYF. CDR3 DNA: TGTGCCAGTAGTACCCAACAAGGGCTAACTGCCTACGAGCAGTACTTC. The chain combines TRBV19 with TRBJ2-7; D uncertain. The CDR3 runs to 16 residues. Germline CDR1 LNHDA, CDR2 SQIVND (reference sequence). The V end lost 4 bases, the J end lost 2 bases, and 18 bases lay between the germline ends.

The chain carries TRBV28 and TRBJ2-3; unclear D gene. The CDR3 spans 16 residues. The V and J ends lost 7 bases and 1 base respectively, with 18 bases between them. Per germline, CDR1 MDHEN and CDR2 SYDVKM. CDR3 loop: CASTAVMGSGTDTQYF. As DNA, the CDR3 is TGTGCCAGCACCGCTGTAATGGGGTCGGGCACAGATACGCAGTATTTT.

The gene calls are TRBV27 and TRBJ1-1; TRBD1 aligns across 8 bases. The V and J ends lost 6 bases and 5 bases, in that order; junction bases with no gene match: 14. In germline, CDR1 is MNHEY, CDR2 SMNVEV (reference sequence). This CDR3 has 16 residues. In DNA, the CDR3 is TGTGCCAGCAGAACCGGGGCAGGGGGCGGCAGGACTGAAGCTTTCTTT. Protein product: CASRTGAGGGRTEAFF.

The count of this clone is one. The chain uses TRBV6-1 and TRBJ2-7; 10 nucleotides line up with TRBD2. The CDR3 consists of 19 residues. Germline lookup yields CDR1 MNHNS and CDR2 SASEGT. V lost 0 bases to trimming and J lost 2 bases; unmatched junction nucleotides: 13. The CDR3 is CASSEAWQGSGLATYEQYF. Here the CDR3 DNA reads TGTGCCAGCAGTGAAGCGTGGCAAGGGTCGGGACTAGCGACCTACGAGCAGTACTTC.

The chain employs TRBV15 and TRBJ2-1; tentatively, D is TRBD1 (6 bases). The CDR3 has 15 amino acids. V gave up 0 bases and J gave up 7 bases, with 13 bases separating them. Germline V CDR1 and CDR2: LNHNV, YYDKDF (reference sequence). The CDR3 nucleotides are TGTGCCACCAGCAGAGATCGTATAGGGGGAAATGAGCAGTTCTTC. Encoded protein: CATSRDRIGGNEQFF.